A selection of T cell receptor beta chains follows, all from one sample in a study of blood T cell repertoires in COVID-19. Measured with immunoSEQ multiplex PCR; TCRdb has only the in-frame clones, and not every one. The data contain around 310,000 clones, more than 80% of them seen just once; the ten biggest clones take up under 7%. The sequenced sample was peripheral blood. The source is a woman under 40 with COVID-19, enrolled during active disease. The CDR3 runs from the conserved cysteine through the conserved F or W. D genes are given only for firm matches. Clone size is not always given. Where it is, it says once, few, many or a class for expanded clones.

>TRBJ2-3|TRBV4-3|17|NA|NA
TGCGCCAGCAGCCAAGAGGTAGGGCGGGACGGCACAGATACGCAGTATTTT
CASSQEVGRDGTDTQYF
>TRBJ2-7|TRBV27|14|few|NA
TGTGCCAGCAACCGACAGGGACTGGCTTACGAGCAGTACTTC
CASNRQGLAYEQYF
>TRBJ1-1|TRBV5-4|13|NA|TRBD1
TGTGCCAGCAGCTGGGGGACAGACACTGAAGCTTTCTTT
CASSWGTDTEAFF
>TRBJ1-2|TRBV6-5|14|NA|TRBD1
TGTGCCAGCAGAGCGACAGGGGGAGGGTATGGCTACACCTTC
CASRATGGGYGYTF
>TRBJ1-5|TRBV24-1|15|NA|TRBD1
TGTGCCACCAGTGATGGACAGGGCCTCAATCAGCCCCAGCATTTT
CATSDGQGLNQPQHF
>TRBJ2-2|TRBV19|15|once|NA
TGTGCCAGTAGTGCCAACAGGGTAAACACCGGGGAGCTGTTTTTT
CASSANRVNTGELFF
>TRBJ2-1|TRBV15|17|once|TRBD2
TGTGCCACCAGCAGACCTCCGAGGGCGGGAGTCCACAATGAGCAGTTCTTC
CATSRPPRAGVHNEQFF
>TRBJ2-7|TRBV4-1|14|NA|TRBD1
TGCGCCAGCAGCCCGGGACAGGGGGGCTACGAGCAGTACTTC
CASSPGQGGYEQYF
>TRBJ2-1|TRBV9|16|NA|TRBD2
TGTGCCAGCAGCGTAGGACGACGGACTAGCCCCGCTGAGCAGTTCTTC
CASSVGRRTSPAEQFF
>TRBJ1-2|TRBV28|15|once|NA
TGTGCCAGCAGTTTATTGGTGGGGGCAAACTATGGCTACACCTTC
CASSLLVGANYGYTF
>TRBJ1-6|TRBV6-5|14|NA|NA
TGTGCCAGCAGCAACTTCGGGGGGAATTCACCCCTCCACTTT
CASSNFGGNSPLHF
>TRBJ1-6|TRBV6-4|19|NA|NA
TGTGCCAGCGGTCCCGAAAATGGTTACAGGAGCTCCTATAATTCACCCCTCCACTTT
CASGPENGYRSSYNSPLHF
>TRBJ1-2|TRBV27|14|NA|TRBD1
TGTGCCAGCAGGAGGGGGACAGCGAGCTATGGCTACACCTTC
CASRRGTASYGYTF
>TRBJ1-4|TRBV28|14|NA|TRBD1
TGTGCCAGCAGTCTCCGACAGGGGAATGAAAAACTGTTTTTT
CASSLRQGNEKLFF
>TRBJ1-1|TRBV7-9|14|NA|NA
TGTGCCAGCAGCTTAAATGGGGGGAACGGAGAAGCTTTCTTT
CASSLNGGNGEAFF
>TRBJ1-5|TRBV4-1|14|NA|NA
TGCGCCAGCAGTCCCCCTTCCCGCAATCAGCCCCAGCATTTT
CASSPPSRNQPQHF
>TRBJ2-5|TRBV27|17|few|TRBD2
TGTGCCAGCGCCTTGAGGTCTAGCGGGAGGTTCGTAGAGACCCAGTACTTC
CASALRSSGRFVETQYF
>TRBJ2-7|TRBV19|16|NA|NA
TGTGCCAGTAGTATATTTGGGACACGGAGCTCCTACGAGCAGTACTTC
CASSIFGTRSSYEQYF
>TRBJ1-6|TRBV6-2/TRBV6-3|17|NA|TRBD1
TGTGCCAGCAGCCTAGGAGATCCGGCAGGGGGAAGTTCACCCCTCCACTTT
CASSLGDPAGGSSPLHF
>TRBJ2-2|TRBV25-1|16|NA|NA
TGTGCCAGCAGTGAATATAGAGGGGGGGACACCGGGGAGCTGTTTTTT
CASSEYRGGDTGELFF
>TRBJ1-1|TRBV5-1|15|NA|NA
TGCGCCAGCAGCTCCGGGGGGTCGGGCCACACTGAAGCTTTCTTT
CASSSGGSGHTEAFF
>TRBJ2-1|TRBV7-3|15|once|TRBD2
TGTGCCAGCAGCTCCGGGACTAGCGCACTCAATGAGCAGTTCTTC
CASSSGTSALNEQFF
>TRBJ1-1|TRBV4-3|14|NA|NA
TGCGCCAGCAGCCAAGCCACGGGGGTCACTGAAGCTTTCTTT
CASSQATGVTEAFF
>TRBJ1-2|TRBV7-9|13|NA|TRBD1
TGTGCCAGCAGCCCAGGGACAGCCTATGGCTACACCTTC
CASSPGTAYGYTF
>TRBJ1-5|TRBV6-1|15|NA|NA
TGTGCCAGCAGTGAATCGTACAGAAGCAATCAGCCCCAGCATTTT
CASSESYRSNQPQHF
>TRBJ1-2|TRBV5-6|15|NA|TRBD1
TGTGCCAGCAGCGCAGCCGGGACAGTCCTCTATGGCTACACCTTC
CASSAAGTVLYGYTF
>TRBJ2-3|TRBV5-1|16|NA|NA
TGCGCCAGCAGCTTGCGCAGGGGGGTAAGCACAGATACGCAGTATTTT
CASSLRRGVSTDTQYF
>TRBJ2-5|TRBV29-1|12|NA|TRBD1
TGCAGCGTTGACAGGGGGCGAGGGACCCAGTACTTC
CSVDRGRGTQYF
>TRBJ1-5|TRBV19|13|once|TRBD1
TGTGCCAGTAGGGGGGACAGGAATCAGCCCCAGCATTTT
CASRGDRNQPQHF
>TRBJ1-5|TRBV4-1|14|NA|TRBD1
TGCGCCAGCAGCCCCCTACCAGGGGGCCAGCCCCAGCATTTT
CASSPLPGGQPQHF
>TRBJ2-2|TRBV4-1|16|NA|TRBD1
TGCGCCAGCAGCCCGCGGGGGACAGGGATAACCGGGGAGCTGTTTTTT
CASSPRGTGITGELFF
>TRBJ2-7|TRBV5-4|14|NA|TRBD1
TGTGCCAGCAGCTTGGGGGACAGCACCGCCGAGCAGTACTTC
CASSLGDSTAEQYF
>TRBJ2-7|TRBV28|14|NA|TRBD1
TGTGCCAGCAGCCCCAGGACAGGGGCCTACGAGCAGTACTTC
CASSPRTGAYEQYF
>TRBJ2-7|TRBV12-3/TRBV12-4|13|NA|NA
TGTGCCAGCAAGGAGTGGAGCTCCTACGAGCAGTACTTC
CASKEWSSYEQYF
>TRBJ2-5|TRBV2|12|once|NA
TGTGCCAGCGGGGGAGGAGGAGAGACCCAGTACTTC
CASGGGGETQYF
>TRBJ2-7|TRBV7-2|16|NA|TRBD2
TGTGCCAGCAGCTTAGGACTAGCGGGGGCACCCTACGAGCAGTACTTC
CASSLGLAGAPYEQYF
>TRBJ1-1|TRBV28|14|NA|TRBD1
TGTGCCAGCATTCCGGGACAGAAGAACACTGAAGCTTTCTTT
CASIPGQKNTEAFF
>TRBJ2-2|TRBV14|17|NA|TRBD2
TGTGCCAGCAGCCAAGATCTGAGACTAGCGGGGACCGGGGAGCTGTTTTTT
CASSQDLRLAGTGELFF
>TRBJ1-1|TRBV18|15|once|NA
TGTGCCAGCTCACCACTGGCAGGGGAGAACACTGAAGCTTTCTTT
CASSPLAGENTEAFF
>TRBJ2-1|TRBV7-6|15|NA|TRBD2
TGTGCCAGCAGCTTAGAGGGACTAGCGGGGAATGAGCAGTTCTTC
CASSLEGLAGNEQFF